A single T cell receptor (beta chain) is shown here with its context. Its antigen remains unidentified. The data originate from a study of PD-L1 blockade in urothelial cancer. Study as a whole: Samples came from 3 weeks, at the second dose, and 6 weeks into treatment. Findings and caveats of the study: Patients with durable benefit had greater blood expansion of tumor-associated TCR clones 3 weeks into treatment.

Libraries were prepared by immunoSEQ multiplex PCR; TCRdb keeps only in-frame clonotypes and omits some of them. The table lists more than 80,000 clones, about 80% of them singletons, with more than 8% in the top ten. The ends lost 4 bases at V and 7 bases at J; junction bases unmatched: 7. Germline V CDR1 and CDR2: SGHVS, FQNEAQ. The CDR3 runs 14 residues. The chain combines TRBV7-8 with TRBJ1-1; 9 positions match TRBD1. Here the sequenced sample was PBMCs, taken around atezolizumab (anti-PD-L1) treatment. The TCR sequence derives from a man aged 65 to 79 with urothelial cancer. The CDR3 region has the DNA TGTGCCAGCAGCTCCCTGGACAGGGGCGGTGAAGCTTTCTTT. Protein: CASSSLDRGGEAFF.